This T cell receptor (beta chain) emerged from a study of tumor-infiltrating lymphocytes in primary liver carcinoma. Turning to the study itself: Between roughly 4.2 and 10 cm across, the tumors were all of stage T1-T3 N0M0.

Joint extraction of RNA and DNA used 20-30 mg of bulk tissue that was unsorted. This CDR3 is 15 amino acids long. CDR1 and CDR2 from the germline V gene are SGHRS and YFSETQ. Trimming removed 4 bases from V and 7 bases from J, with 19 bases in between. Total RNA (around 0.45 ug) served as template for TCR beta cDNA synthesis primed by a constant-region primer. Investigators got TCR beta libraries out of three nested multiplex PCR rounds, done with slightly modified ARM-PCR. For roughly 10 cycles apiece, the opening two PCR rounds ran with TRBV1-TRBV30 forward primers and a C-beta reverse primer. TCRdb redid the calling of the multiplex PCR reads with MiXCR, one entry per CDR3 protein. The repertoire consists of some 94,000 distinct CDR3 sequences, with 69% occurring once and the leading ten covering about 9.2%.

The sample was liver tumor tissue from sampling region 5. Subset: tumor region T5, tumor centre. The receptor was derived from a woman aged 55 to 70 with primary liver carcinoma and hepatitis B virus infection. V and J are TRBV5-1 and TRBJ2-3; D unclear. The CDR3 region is CASSRSTEPVHTQYF. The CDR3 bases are TGCGCCAGCAGCCGTTCCACGGAACCCGTACATACGCAGTATTTT.